In its sample, the clone carrying this TCR beta chain was seen once. The CDR3 is made up of 14 amino acids. The germline gives CDR1 LGHNT, CDR2 FRNRAP. Trimming pared 6 bases from V and 8 bases from J, leaving 17 bases between. The data were obtained in a study of immune evolution from preneoplasia to lung adenocarcinoma. Measured with immunoSEQ multiplex PCR; TCRdb has only the in-frame clones, and not every one. The data show under 6,500 clones, 70% to 80% seen once. Source material: FFPE minimally invasive lung adenocarcinoma tissue. This TCR was recovered from a person between 60 and 80 years old with lung adenocarcinoma. V usage is TRBV12-5 and J usage is TRBJ2-1, with D perhaps matching TRBD2 (5 bases). CDR3 nucleotide sequence: TGTGCTAGTGGAAAATCCGGGATGTTCGATGAGCAGTTCTTC. This encodes CASGKSGMFDEQFF.